Below, 17 T cell receptor beta chains from the same sample are listed, as sequenced in a study of identical twins (dated by TCRdb to about 2016). Library generation was performed with 5' RACE. The instrument was an Illumina HiSeq 2000. The raw public data were reprocessed by TCRdb itself: fastp quality trimming at Q25, MiXCR clonotype calling, in-frame beta chains only. Rows merge per CDR3 protein into single entries with the most common DNA and genes. The table for this sample lists 350,000 or so distinct CDR3 sequences; 12% of them were counted only once. 6% to 9% of the sample comes from the top ten. Another study also made use of these data, one on yellow fever vaccine responses in identical twins.

Sequenced: CD8+ T cells sorted from blood. The receptors originated from a woman under 30 in good health.

This clonotype was observed a handful of times. V gene TRBV12-3 or TRBV12-4 combines with J gene TRBJ2-1; TRBD1 or TRBD2 may be the D gene (5 bases each). With 8 bases removed from V and 3 bases from J, the gap between germline ends came to 26 bases. The CDR3 runs 18 residues. The CDR3 sequence: CASRCTIGASGVYNEQFF. The DNA for the CDR3 is TGTGCCAGCCGTTGTACAATCGGGGCCTCTGGGGTCTACAATGAGCAGTTCTTC.

Many counts were recorded for this clonotype. This chain uses TRBV24-1 with TRBJ2-7; maybe TRBD2 (6 bases). From germline, CDR1 is KGHDR and CDR2 SFDVKD. This CDR3 region has 13 residues. V was clipped by 9 bases and J by 2 bases, with 13 bases between them. The CDR3 protein is CATSTGDPYEQYF. The CDR3 DNA follows: TGTGCCACCTCAACGGGGGACCCCTACGAGCAGTACTTC.

This clonotype showed up many times. The chain combines TRBV12-3 or TRBV12-4 with TRBJ2-1, with D perhaps matching TRBD1 or TRBD2 (5 bases each). This CDR3 comprises 13 residues. V was cut by 3 bases and J by 8 bases, with 11 bases left in between. The CDR3 sequence: CASSLGTLYEQFF. CDR3 sequence (DNA): TGTGCCAGCAGTTTGGGGACCTTGTATGAGCAGTTCTTC.

Only one count was recorded for this clonotype. The chain carries TRBV10-3 and TRBJ2-2, with D possibly called TRBD1 or TRBD2 (5 bases each). CDR1 is ENHRY, CDR2 SYGVKD, per germline. V was clipped by 0 bases and J by 6 bases, with 11 bases between them. CDR3 length: 15 residues. CDR3 region: CAISESGRGAGELFF. The DNA of the CDR3 is TGTGCCATCAGTGAGTCTGGAAGAGGGGCCGGGGAGCTGTTTTTT.

This clonotype was picked up a small number of times. The genes are TRBV3-1 and TRBJ2-7, with unresolved D. Germline values: CDR1 LGHDT, CDR2 YNNKEL (reference sequence). V dropped 3 bases and J dropped 3 bases, with 15 bases sitting between them. The CDR3 contains 15 residues. CDR3 sequence: CASSHDGRPSYEQYF. CDR3 bases: TGTGCCAGCAGCCATGATGGCAGGCCGAGCTACGAGCAGTACTTC.

The sample holds a few counts of this clonotype. The chain couples TRBV19 to TRBJ1-1; D is ambiguous. V was pared by 8 bases and J by 4 bases, with 8 bases between. This CDR3 contains 11 residues. CDR1 LNHDA and CDR2 SQIVND come from the germline V gene (reference sequence). CDR3 bases: TGTGCCAGTGTTCGGGCCACTGAAGCTTTCTTT. Its translation is CASVRATEAFF.

This clonotype came up a few times. The J gene is TRBJ2-2, the V gene TRBV11-3; 10 nucleotides align to TRBD2. The CDR3 consists of 17 residues. Trimming cost V 2 bases and J 1 base; bases outside gene matches: 4. CDR1 and CDR2 (germline): SGHNT, YENEEA. The CDR3 protein is CASSLPRLAGNTGELFF. The CDR3 nucleotides are TGTGCCAGCAGCTTACCGCGACTAGCGGGGAACACCGGGGAGCTGTTTTTT.

The V and J genes are TRBV4-1 and TRBJ1-4; tentatively, D is TRBD1 (6 bases). Germline V lookup: CDR1 MGHRA, CDR2 YSYEKL. Trimming shortened V by 3 bases and J by 6 bases, and 11 bases separated the two germline ends. This CDR3 region has 14 residues. The CDR3 sequence is CASSHDNRDEKLFF. The DNA for the CDR3 is TGCGCCAGCAGCCATGACAACAGGGATGAAAAACTGTTTTTT.

This clonotype was seen only a few times. CDR3 in DNA: TGCGCCAGCAGTGGGGACAGGGGAGTCACCACAGATACGCAGTATTTT. Protein sequence: CASSGDRGVTTDTQYF. The chain links TRBV10-1 to TRBJ2-3, with TRBD1 matching 10 bases. This CDR3 has 16 residues. The ends lost 4 bases at V and 2 bases at J; junction bases unmatched: 6. Germline V gene lookup returns CDR1 WNHNN and CDR2 SYGVQD (reference sequence).

This clonotype was picked up one time. CDR3: CASRSATLGATKNIQYF. CDR3 DNA: TGTGCAAGTCGCTCCGCCACCCTAGGGGCGACCAAAAACATTCAGTACTTC. The chain recombines TRBV12-2 with TRBJ2-4; the table's D call, TRBD1, was not checked against the DNA. TRBV12-2 is listed as a pseudogene. The length of the CDR3 is 17 residues.

This clonotype was recorded a few times. The V gene is TRBV7-7, the J gene TRBJ2-1; 7 bases are a match to TRBD1. CDR3 size: 14 residues. The J segment lost 10 bases and the V segment lost 4 bases, leaving 10 bases of the junction unmatched. The V gene's germline CDR1 is SSHAT and CDR2 FNYEAQ (reference sequence). CDR3 region: CASSSPGQSEEQFF. The CDR3, as DNA: TGTGCCAGCAGCTCTCCGGGACAGTCGGAGGAGCAGTTCTTC.

The chain combines TRBV7-8 with TRBJ2-3; TRBD2 matches 8 bases. This CDR3 has 16 amino acids. V lost 6 bases and J lost 3; bases outside the gene matches: 11. Germline lookup yields CDR1 SGHVS and CDR2 FQNEAQ. This chain's CDR3 is CASRPSGGGITDTQYF. DNA for the CDR3: TGTGCCAGCAGACCGAGCGGGGGAGGAATAACAGATACGCAGTATTTT. Supplemented by reference TRBV7-8 and TRBJ2-3, the full variable domain reads GAGVSQSPRYKVAKRGQDVALRCDPISGHVSLFWYQQALGQGPEFLTYFQNEAQLDKSGLPSDRFFAERPEGSVSTLKIQRTQQEDSAVYLCASRPSGGGITDTQYFGPGTRLTVL.

Only a few counts were recorded for this clonotype. The chain employs TRBV3-1 and TRBJ2-1, with 8 bases lining up with TRBD2. Unmatched junction bases numbered 8, after V lost 0 bases and J lost 7 bases. CDR3 length equals 16 residues. Looked up from germline, CDR1 is LGHDT and CDR2 is YNNKEL (reference sequence). This CDR3 reads CASSQEWAGGMNEQFF. DNA for the CDR3: TGTGCCAGCAGCCAAGAGTGGGCGGGAGGAATGAATGAGCAGTTCTTC.

This clonotype has at least ten counts. CDR3 amino acids: CASSPFQPSSYNEQFF. The CDR3 DNA reads TGTGCCAGCAGCCCGTTTCAGCCCAGCTCCTACAATGAGCAGTTCTTC. The rearrangement links TRBV3-1 to TRBJ2-1; D unresolved. CDR3 length: 16 residues. Germline V lookup: CDR1 LGHDT, CDR2 YNNKEL (reference sequence). V gave up 4 bases and J gave up 0 bases, with 13 bases separating them.

The chain is built from TRBV9 and TRBJ2-5, with no clear D. The CDR3 contains 15 residues. Germline V gene sequence: CDR1 SGDLS, CDR2 YYNGEE. Deletions cut 0 bases from V and 0 bases from J, with 9 bases between. The CDR3, as DNA: TGTGCCAGCAGCGTAGGGGTCGCGGACCAAGAGACCCAGTACTTC. It codes for CASSVGVADQETQYF.

This clonotype has only a few counts. V and J are TRBV7-8 and TRBJ2-2, with 7 bases lining up with TRBD1. CDR3 size: 16 residues. V lost 5 bases to trimming and J lost 2 bases; unmatched junction nucleotides: 8. The germline V gene encodes CDR1 SGHVS and CDR2 FQNEAQ. CDR3 region: CASSPPTGINTGELFF. The DNA of the CDR3 is TGTGCCAGCAGCCCCCCGACAGGGATTAACACCGGGGAGCTGTTTTTT. Combining the CDR3 with reference TRBV7-8 and TRBJ2-2 gives the whole variable domain GAGVSQSPRYKVAKRGQDVALRCDPISGHVSLFWYQQALGQGPEFLTYFQNEAQLDKSGLPSDRFFAERPEGSVSTLKIQRTQQEDSAVYLCASSPPTGINTGELFFGEGSRLTVL.

This chain joins TRBV12-3 or TRBV12-4 and TRBJ2-7, with 8 bases that match TRBD2. The V gene end was trimmed by 8 bases and the J gene end by 0 bases; junction bases not matched to a gene: 9. The CDR3 covers 15 residues. The CDR3 spells CASPNRGGNSYEQYV. CDR3 nucleotide sequence: TGTGCCAGCCCCAATCGGGGGGGCAACTCCTACGAGCAGTACGTC.